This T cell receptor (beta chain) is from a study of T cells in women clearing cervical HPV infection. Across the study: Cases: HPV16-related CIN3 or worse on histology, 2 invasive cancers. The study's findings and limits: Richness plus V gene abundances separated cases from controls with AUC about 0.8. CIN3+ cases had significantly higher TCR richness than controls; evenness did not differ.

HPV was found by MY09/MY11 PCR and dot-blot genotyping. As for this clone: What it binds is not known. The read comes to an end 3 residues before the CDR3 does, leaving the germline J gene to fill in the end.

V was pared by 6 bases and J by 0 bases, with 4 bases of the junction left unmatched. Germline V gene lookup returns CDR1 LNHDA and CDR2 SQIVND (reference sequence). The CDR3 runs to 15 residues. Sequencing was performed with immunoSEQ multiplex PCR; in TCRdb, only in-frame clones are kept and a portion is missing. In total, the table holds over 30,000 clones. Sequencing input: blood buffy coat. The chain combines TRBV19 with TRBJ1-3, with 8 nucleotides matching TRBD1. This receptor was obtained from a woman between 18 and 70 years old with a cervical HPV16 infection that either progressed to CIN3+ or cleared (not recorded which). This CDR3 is CASRTGDSSGNTIYF. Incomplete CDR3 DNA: TGTGCCAGTAGGACAGGGGACAGCTCTGGAAACACC.